A single sample is the source of the 2 T cell receptor beta chains below, sequenced in a study of T cell responses to AZD1222 COVID-19 vaccine (dated by TCRdb to the early 2020s). The receptor library was made with the immunoSEQ multiplex PCR assay. As stored in TCRdb, this immuneACCESS dataset retains in-frame rearrangements with V and J assigned. A fraction of the clones does not appear; measured against another copy, unresolved V genes explain less than half of the discrepancy, and the remainder lacks a known reason. The sample table lists roughly 100,000 clones, approximately 88% of them with a count of one. The ten most abundant clones make up over 12% of the sample. In light of the paper, this sample's time point label describes: about 28 days (+/-7) after the second vaccine dose. The sample in question was peripheral blood, obtained 28 days after the second AZD1222 dose. The receptors were sampled from an adult who received the AZD1222 COVID-19 vaccine.

The rearrangement uses TRBV5-1 and TRBJ1-2; D remains unclear. V was pared by 4 bases and J by 7 bases, with 14 bases between. CDR1 SGHRS and CDR2 YFSETQ come from the germline V gene. The CDR3 contains 13 residues. DNA for the CDR3: TGCGCCAGCAGCGTTGGACCTTCTTCTGGCTACACCTTC. Translated, it gives CASSVGPSSGYTF.

Details on this clone: Relative to the germline gene, one junction end is altered; a read error may explain this. The CDR3 DNA reads TGTGCCAGCAGCATAGCACAGGGGGTACCAGGGGGCTACACCTTC. It is translated as CASSIAQGVPGGYTF. The chain links TRBV7-9 to TRBJ1-2, with 8 bases lining up with TRBD1. CDR3 length: 15 amino acids. Per the germline V gene, CDR1 is SEHNR and CDR2 is FQNEAQ (reference sequence).